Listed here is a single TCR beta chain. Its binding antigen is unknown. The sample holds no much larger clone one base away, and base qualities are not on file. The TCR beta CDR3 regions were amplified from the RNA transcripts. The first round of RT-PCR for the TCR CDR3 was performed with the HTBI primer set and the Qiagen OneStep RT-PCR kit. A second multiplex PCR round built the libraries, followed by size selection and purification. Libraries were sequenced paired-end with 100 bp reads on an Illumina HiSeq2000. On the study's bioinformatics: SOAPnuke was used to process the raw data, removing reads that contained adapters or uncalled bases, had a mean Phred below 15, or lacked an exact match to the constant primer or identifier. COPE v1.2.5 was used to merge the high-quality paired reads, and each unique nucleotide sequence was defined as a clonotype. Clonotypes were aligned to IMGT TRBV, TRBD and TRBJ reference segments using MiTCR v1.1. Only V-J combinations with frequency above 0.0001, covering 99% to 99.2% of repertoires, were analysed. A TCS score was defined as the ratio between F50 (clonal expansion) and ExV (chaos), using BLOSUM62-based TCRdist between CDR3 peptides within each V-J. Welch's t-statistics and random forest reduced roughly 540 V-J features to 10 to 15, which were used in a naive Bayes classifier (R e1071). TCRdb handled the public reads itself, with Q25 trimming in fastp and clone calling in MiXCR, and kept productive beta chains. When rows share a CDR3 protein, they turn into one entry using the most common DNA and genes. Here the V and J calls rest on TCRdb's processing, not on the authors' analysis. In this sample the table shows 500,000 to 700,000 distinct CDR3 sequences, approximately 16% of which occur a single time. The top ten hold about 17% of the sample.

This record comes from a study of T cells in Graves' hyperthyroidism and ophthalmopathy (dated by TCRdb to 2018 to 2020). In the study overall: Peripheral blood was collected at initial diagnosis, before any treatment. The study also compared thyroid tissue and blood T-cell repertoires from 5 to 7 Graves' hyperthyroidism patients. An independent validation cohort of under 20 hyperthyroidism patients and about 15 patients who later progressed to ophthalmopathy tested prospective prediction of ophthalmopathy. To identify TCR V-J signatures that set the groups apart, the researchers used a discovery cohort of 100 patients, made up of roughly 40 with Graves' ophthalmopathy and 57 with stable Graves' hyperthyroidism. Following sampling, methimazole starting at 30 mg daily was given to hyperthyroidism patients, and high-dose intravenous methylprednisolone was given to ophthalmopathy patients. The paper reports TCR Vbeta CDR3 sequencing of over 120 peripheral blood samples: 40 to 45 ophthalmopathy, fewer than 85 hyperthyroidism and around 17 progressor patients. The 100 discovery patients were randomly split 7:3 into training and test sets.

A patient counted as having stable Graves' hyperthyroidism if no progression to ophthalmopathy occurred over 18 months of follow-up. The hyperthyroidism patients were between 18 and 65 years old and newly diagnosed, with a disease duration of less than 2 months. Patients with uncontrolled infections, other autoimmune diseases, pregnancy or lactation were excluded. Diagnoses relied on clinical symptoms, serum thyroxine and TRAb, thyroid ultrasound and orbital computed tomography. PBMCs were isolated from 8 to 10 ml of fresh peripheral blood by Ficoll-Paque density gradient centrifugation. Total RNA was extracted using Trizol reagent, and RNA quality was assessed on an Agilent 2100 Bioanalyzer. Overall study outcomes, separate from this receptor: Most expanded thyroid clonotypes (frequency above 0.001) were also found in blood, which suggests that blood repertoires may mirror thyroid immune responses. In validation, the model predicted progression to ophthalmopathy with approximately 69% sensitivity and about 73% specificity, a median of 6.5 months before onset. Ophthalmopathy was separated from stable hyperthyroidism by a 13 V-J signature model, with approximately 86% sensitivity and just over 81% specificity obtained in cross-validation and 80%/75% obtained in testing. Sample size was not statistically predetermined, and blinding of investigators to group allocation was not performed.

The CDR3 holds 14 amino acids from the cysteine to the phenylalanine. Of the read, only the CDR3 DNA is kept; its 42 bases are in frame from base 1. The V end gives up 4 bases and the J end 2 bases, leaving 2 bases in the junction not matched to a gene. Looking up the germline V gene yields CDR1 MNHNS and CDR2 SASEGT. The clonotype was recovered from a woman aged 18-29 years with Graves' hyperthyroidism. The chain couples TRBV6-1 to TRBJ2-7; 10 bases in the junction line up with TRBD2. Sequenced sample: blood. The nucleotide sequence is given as TGTGCCAGCAGTGCGGGACTAGCGACCTACGAGCAGTACTTC. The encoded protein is CASSAGLATYEQYF.